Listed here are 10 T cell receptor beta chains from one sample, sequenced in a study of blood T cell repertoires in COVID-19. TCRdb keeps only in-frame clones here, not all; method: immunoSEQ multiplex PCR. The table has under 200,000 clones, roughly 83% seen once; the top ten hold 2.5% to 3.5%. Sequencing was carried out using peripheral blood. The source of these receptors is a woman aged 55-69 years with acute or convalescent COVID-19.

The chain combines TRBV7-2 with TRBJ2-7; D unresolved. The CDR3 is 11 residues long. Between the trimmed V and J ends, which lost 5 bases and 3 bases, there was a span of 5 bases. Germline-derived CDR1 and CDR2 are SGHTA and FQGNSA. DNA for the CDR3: TGTGCCAGCAGCCAACTCTACGAGCAGTACTTC. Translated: CASSQLYEQYF.

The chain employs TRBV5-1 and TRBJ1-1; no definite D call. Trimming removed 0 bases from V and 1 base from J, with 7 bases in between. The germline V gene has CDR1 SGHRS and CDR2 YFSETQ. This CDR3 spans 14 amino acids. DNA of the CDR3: TGCGCCAGCAGCTTGGACCAGGCGAACACTGAAGCTTTCTTT. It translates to CASSLDQANTEAFF.

The CDR3 protein is CASSLTGGRGDQQFF. CDR3 nucleotide sequence: TGTGCCAGCAGCCTCACGGGGGGCCGTGGGGATCAGCAGTTCTTC. The chain employs TRBV7-2 and TRBJ2-1, with a possible D match to TRBD2 (7 bases). CDR3 length: 15 residues. Trimming took off 5 bases at V and 11 bases at J, with 22 bases between the two ends. Per germline, CDR1 SGHTA and CDR2 FQGNSA. Looking up the rest from reference TRBV7-2 and TRBJ2-1 gives the full variable domain: GAGVSQSPSNKVTEKGKDVELRCDPISGHTALYWYRQSLGQGLEFLIYFQGNSAPDKSGLPSDRFSAERTGGSVSTLTIQRTQQEDSAVYLCASSLTGGRGDQQFFGPGTRLTVL.

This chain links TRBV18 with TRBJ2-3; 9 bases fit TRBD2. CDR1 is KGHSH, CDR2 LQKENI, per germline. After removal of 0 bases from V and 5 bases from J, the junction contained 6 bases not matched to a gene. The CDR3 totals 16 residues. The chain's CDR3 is CASSPPQRGVEDTQYF. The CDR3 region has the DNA TGTGCCAGCTCACCACCCCAGCGGGGGGTGGAAGATACGCAGTATTTT.

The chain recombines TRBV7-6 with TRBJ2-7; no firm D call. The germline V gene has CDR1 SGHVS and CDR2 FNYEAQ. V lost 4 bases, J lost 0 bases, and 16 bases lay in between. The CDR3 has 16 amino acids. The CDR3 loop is CASSSPAGLSSYEQYF. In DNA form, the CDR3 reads TGTGCCAGCAGCTCCCCGGCAGGCCTTAGCTCCTACGAGCAGTACTTC.

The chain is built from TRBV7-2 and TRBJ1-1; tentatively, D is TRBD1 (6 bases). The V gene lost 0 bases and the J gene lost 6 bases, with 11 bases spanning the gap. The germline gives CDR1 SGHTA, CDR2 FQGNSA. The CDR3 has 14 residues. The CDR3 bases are TGTGCCAGCAGCTTAGCCCCACAGGGAGCTGAAGCTTTCTTT. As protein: CASSLAPQGAEAFF.

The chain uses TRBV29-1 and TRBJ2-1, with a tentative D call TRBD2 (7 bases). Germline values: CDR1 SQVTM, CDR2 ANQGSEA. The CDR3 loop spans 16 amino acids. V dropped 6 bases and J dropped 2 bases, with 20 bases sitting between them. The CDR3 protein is CSVAPPGGYTYNEQFF. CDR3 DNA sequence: TGCAGCGTCGCCCCCCCGGGGGGCTATACCTACAATGAGCAGTTCTTC.

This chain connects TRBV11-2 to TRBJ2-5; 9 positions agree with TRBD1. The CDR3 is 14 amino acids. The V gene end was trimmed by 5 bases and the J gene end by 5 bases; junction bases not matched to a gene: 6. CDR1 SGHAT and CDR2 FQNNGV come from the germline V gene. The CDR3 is CASSGTGRQETQYF. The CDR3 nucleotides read TGTGCCAGCAGCGGGACAGGGAGGCAGGAGACCCAGTACTTC.

The CDR3 coding sequence is TGTGCCAGCAGCTTAGTCCTGCTAGCCCCCAATGAGCAGTTCTTC. Translating gives CASSLVLLAPNEQFF. The rearrangement links TRBV7-2 to TRBJ2-1, with D possibly being TRBD2 (5 bases). V was clipped by 1 base and J by 6 bases, with 13 bases between them. This CDR3 has 15 amino acids. Looked up from germline, CDR1 is SGHTA and CDR2 is FQGNSA.

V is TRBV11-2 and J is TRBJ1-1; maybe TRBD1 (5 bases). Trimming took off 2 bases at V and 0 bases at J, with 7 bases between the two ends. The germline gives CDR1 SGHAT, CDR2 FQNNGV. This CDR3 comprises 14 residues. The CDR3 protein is CASSLQDMNTEAFF. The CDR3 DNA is TGTGCCAGCAGCTTACAGGACATGAACACTGAAGCTTTCTTT.